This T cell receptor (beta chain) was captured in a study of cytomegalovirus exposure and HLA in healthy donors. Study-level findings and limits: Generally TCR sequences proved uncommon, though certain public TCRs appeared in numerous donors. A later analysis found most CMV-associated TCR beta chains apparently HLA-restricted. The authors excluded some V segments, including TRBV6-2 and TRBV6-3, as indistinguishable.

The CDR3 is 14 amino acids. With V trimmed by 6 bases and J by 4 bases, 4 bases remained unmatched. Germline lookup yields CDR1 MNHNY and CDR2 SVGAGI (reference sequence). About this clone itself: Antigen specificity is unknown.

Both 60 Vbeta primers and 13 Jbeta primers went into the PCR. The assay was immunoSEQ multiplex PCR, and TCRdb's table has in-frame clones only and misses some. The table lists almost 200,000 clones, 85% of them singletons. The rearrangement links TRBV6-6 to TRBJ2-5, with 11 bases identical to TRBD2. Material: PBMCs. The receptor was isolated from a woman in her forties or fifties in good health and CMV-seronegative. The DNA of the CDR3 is TGTGCCAGCAGACTAGCGGGAGTGGGAGAGACCCAGTACTTC. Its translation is CASRLAGVGETQYF.